Listed below are T cell receptor beta chains from one sample, sequenced in a study of cytotoxic CD8 clonotypes in ibrutinib-treated CLL. Using immunoSEQ multiplex PCR, the repertoire was profiled, and TCRdb retains in-frame clones only, with some absent. The data show approximately 160,000 clones, around nine tenths seen once. Sequenced here: PBMCs, sampled at disease progression, from a patient treated with ibrutinib. The receptors shown here come from a human donor with chronic lymphocytic leukemia. Each CDR3 is given with its conserved first and last residue. A D gene is named only where the DNA matches it firmly. A row's size may be missing; if present it is once, few, many or a size class.

d_call,clone_size,cdr3_length,v_call,j_call,cdr3_nt,cdr3_aa
-,-,14,TRBV7-2,TRBJ2-7,TGTGCCAGCAGCTTAGAGGACAGATACTACGAGCAGTACTTC,CASSLEDRYYEQYF
TRBD1,-,14,TRBV27,TRBJ2-2,TGTGCCAGCGGACAGGGAACGGGGACCGGGGAGCTGTTTTTT,CASGQGTGTGELFF
TRBD2,once,16,TRBV11-3,TRBJ2-1,TGTGCCAGCAGCTCCCGGGCGGGGGGGTCCTACAATGAGCAGTTCTTC,CASSSRAGGSYNEQFF
-,-,13,TRBV7-9,TRBJ2-7,TGTGCCAGCAGCTTAGACGGCGGCTACGAGCAGTACTTC,CASSLDGGYEQYF
-,-,12,TRBV5-1,TRBJ2-7,TGCGCCAGCAGCCCGGGTGGGGTCGAGCAGTACTTC,CASSPGGVEQYF
-,-,15,TRBV6-5,TRBJ1-5,TGTGCCAGCAGCCACGCATCTCATAGCAATCAGCCCCAGCATTTT,CASSHASHSNQPQHF
TRBD2,-,15,TRBV19,TRBJ2-7,TGTGCCAGTAGAGTCGGGGGGTTGAGCTCCTACGAGCAGTACTTC,CASRVGGLSSYEQYF
-,-,16,TRBV7-3,TRBJ2-1,TGTGCCAGCAGCTTATTGGGACTGGGCTCCTACAATGAGCAGTTCTTC,CASSLLGLGSYNEQFF
-,-,16,TRBV5-1,TRBJ2-3,TGCGCCAGCAGCAAACGAGGGGGGTTGGGCACAGATACGCAGTATTTT,CASSKRGGLGTDTQYF
-,-,13,TRBV5-6,TRBJ2-7,TGTGCCAGCAGCAGGGACTTGGTCCGGGAGCAGTACTTC,CASSRDLVREQYF
TRBD1,-,13,TRBV29-1,TRBJ2-1,TGCAGCATGGGACAGGGGATTGGCAATGAGCAGTTCTTC,CSMGQGIGNEQFF
-,-,13,TRBV19,TRBJ2-7,TGTGCCAGTAGTGTGGGCAGAGCCTACGAGCAGTACTTC,CASSVGRAYEQYF
TRBD1,-,13,TRBV2,TRBJ1-1,TGTGCCAGCAAAGGACAGGGGAACACTGAAGCTTTCTTT,CASKGQGNTEAFF
-,-,14,TRBV6-1,TRBJ2-3,TGTGCCAGCAGTGAACCGGAGGACACAGATACGCAGTATTTT,CASSEPEDTDTQYF
TRBD1,-,15,TRBV6-6,TRBJ1-2,TGTGCCAGCAGTTACTCACAGGGGGCTAACTATGGCTACACCTTC,CASSYSQGANYGYTF
-,-,14,TRBV6-5,TRBJ1-6,TGTGCCAGCAGTTACTGGGACACGGGCTCACCCCTCCACTTT,CASSYWDTGSPLHF
-,-,14,TRBV6-6,TRBJ2-7,TGTGCCAGCAGCCGGGACACAGTGACCTACGAGCAGTACTTC,CASSRDTVTYEQYF
TRBD1,-,15,TRBV6-6,TRBJ2-1,TGTGCCAGCAGCGACCGGGGACAGGGGTTCCCTGAGCAGTTCTTC,CASSDRGQGFPEQFF
TRBD1,once,14,TRBV7-2,TRBJ2-7,TGTGCCAGCAGCTTCCGGGACAGGGTAAACGAGCAGTACTTC,CASSFRDRVNEQYF
TRBD2,-,15,TRBV6-1,TRBJ2-7,TGTGCCAGCAGTGAAGGTCTAGCGGGGATCTACGAGCAGTACTTC,CASSEGLAGIYEQYF
TRBD2,-,16,TRBV5-1,TRBJ2-1,TGCGCCAGCAGCCCAATAGCGGGAGGTCTTAACAATGAGCAGTTCTTC,CASSPIAGGLNNEQFF
TRBD2,-,15,TRBV7-3,TRBJ2-1,TGTGCCAGCAGCAAAAAGCGGGGGTCCTACAATGAGCAGTTCTTC,CASSKKRGSYNEQFF
TRBD1,-,17,TRBV4-3,TRBJ1-1,TGCGCCAGCAGCCAAGGTTTAGGCAGGGGGGTTGAGACTGAAGCTTTCTTT,CASSQGLGRGVETEAFF
TRBD2,-,17,TRBV27,TRBJ2-1,TGTGCCAGCAGTAACATTCGGACTAGCGGGCTGTACAATGAGCAGTTCTTC,CASSNIRTSGLYNEQFF
-,-,14,TRBV18,TRBJ2-7,TGTGCCAGCTCACCCACTTCACCCGGTTTGAGGCAGTACTTC,CASSPTSPGLRQYF
-,-,18,TRBV28,TRBJ1-5,TGTGCCAGCAGAGGAAGAGTTTATGTCCGTTATAGGGTTCAGCCCCAGCATTTT,CASRGRVYVRYRVQPQHF
TRBD2,-,14,TRBV6-1,TRBJ2-1,TGTGCCAGCAGTCGCGGGAGGGCTGATTCTCTACAGTTCTTC,CASSRGRADSLQFF
TRBD1,-,15,TRBV27,TRBJ2-7,TGTGCCAGCAGCCACCCAGGGGGAAGGGTGGACGAGCAGTACTTC,CASSHPGGRVDEQYF
TRBD2,-,18,TRBV7-6,TRBJ2-1,TGTGCCAGCAGCTTAGCCAGTAGCGGGCGGAGCTCCTACAATGAGCAGTTCTTC,CASSLASSGRSSYNEQFF
-,-,16,TRBV28,TRBJ1-1,TGTGCCAGCAGTACCCACCTTGAGGGGATGAACACTGAAGCTTTCTTT,CASSTHLEGMNTEAFF
TRBD2,-,14,TRBV19,TRBJ2-7,TGTGCCAGTAGTATTCAAGCGGGAGTATACGAGCAGTACTTC,CASSIQAGVYEQYF
-,medium-sized,13,TRBV28,TRBJ2-7,TGTGCCAGCAGTTTGCCAGGGTTAGACGAGCAGTACTTC,CASSLPGLDEQYF
TRBD1,-,16,TRBV29-1,TRBJ1-2,TGCAGCGTTGACGCCGGGGGGACAGGGAAGGACTATGGCTACACCTTC,CSVDAGGTGKDYGYTF
-,-,15,TRBV7-6,TRBJ2-7,TGTGCCAGCAGCTCCCGCTATACAAAATCCTACGAGCAGTACTTC,CASSSRYTKSYEQYF
-,-,15,TRBV9,TRBJ2-7,TGTGCCAGCAGCCCCGGTTCAGGGACACCCTACGAGCAGTACTTC,CASSPGSGTPYEQYF
-,-,15,TRBV30,TRBJ1-2,TGTGCCTGGAGTGTAACAGTTTCGTCGCTCTATGGCTACACCTTC,CAWSVTVSSLYGYTF
TRBD2,-,21,TRBV4-2,TRBJ2-7,TGTGCCAGCAGCCAAGAAATTATCCCCCCTAGCGGGAGGGCTGGGTCCTACGAGCAGTACTTC,CASSQEIIPPSGRAGSYEQYF
-,once,11,TRBV7-9,TRBJ1-2,TGTGCCAGCAGCGGGACGTATGGCTACACCTTC,CASSGTYGYTF
-,-,13,TRBV19,TRBJ2-7,TGTGCCAGTAGTCGCTCCGGACCCTACGAGCAGTACTTC,CASSRSGPYEQYF
TRBD1,-,20,TRBV28,TRBJ1-5,TGTGCCAGCAGTGTCGTACAGGGGGCGGCGTTTCGTAATAGCAATCAGCCCCAGCATTTT,CASSVVQGAAFRNSNQPQHF
-,-,13,TRBV14,TRBJ1-5,TGTGCCAGCAGCCAGAATGCAAATCAGCCCCAGCATTTT,CASSQNANQPQHF
-,-,16,TRBV6-6,TRBJ1-1,TGTGCCAGCAGTTATGAGGGATATACAGGCAACACTGAAGCTTTCTTT,CASSYEGYTGNTEAFF
-,-,15,TRBV28,TRBJ2-7,TGTGCCAGCAGTTTATACGGGACGGCGATCTACGAGCAGTACTTC,CASSLYGTAIYEQYF
TRBD1,once,15,TRBV5-5,TRBJ1-1,TGTGCCAGCAGCTTGGTGACAGGGTATGTGGTGGAAGCTTTCTTT,CASSLVTGYVVEAFF
-,-,15,TRBV6-1,TRBJ2-1,TGTGCCAGCAGTGAAGCGGGGGACACTTACAATGAGCAGTTCTTC,CASSEAGDTYNEQFF
-,-,16,TRBV21-1,TRBJ2-2,TGTGCCAGCAGCAAAGGGGCCTCCGGGACCACCGGGGAGCTGTTTTTT,CASSKGASGTTGELFF
-,-,14,TRBV19,TRBJ1-1,TGTGCCAGTAGTCCTGCACAGCTGAACACTGAAGCTTTCTTT,CASSPAQLNTEAFF
TRBD1,-,15,TRBV7-9,TRBJ2-1,TGTGCCAGCAGCTCGGGACAGGCGACTCTTGATGAGCAGTTCTTC,CASSSGQATLDEQFF
-,-,16,TRBV27,TRBJ2-2,TGTGCCAGCAGTTTAAGGGGTGGTGTGATCACCGGGGAGCTGTTTTTT,CASSLRGGVITGELFF
-,-,15,TRBV11-2,TRBJ2-7,TGTGCCAGCAGCTCCTGGACTACCCACTCCTACGAGCAGTACTTC,CASSSWTTHSYEQYF
-,-,14,TRBV7-2,TRBJ1-1,TGTGCCAGCAGCTTAAGGGGCTCGAACACTGAAGCTTTCTTT,CASSLRGSNTEAFF
TRBD2,-,15,TRBV4-2,TRBJ2-1,TGTGCCAGCAGCCAGACTAGCGGGAATGACAATGAGCAGTTCTTC,CASSQTSGNDNEQFF
-,-,14,TRBV27,TRBJ1-1,TGTGCCAGCAGTAGTCGGACACAACAACCAGGAGCTTTCTTT,CASSSRTQQPGAFF